These T cell receptor beta chains were read from a single sample in a study of regulatory T cells in long-lasting Graves disease. From the multiplex PCR reads, TCRdb called clonotypes with MiXCR, one entry per CDR3 protein. Of approximately 490,000 distinct CDR3 sequences listed, around 16% are singletons. These sequences were also reported in another study, on T cells in Graves' hyperthyroidism and ophthalmopathy.

The sequencing used peripheral blood mononuclear cells (PBMCs), collected at new diagnosis, from a patient treated with antithyroid drugs. The receptors come from a man aged 40-55 years with Graves disease. Both conserved end residues are part of each CDR3. The D gene is left open where the match is weak. Expanded clones are given a class, and other clones once, few, many or no size at all.

V gene: TRBV11-2; J gene: TRBJ2-7; clone size: many; CDR3 length: 16; D gene: TRBD2; CDR3 DNA: TGTGCCAGCAGCCATCGACTAGCGAGATACTCCTACGAGCAGTACTTC; CDR3 protein: CASSHRLARYSYEQYF
V gene: TRBV28; J gene: TRBJ2-3; clone size: -; CDR3 length: 12; D gene: -; CDR3 DNA: TGTGTGTGTGGGAGACACACAGATACGCAGTATTTT; CDR3 protein: CVCGRHTDTQYF
V gene: TRBV6-2/TRBV6-3; J gene: TRBJ2-7; clone size: many; CDR3 length: 14; D gene: -; CDR3 DNA: TGTGCCAGCAGTTCCCCCAGCGGTTCCTACGAGCAGTACTTC; CDR3 protein: CASSSPSGSYEQYF
V gene: TRBV5-5; J gene: TRBJ1-1; clone size: few; CDR3 length: 14; D gene: -; CDR3 DNA: TGTGCCAGCAGCTTGGTGGTACAGAACACTGAAGCTTTCTTT; CDR3 protein: CASSLVVQNTEAFF
V gene: TRBV12-3/TRBV12-4; J gene: TRBJ1-1; clone size: many; CDR3 length: 17; D gene: TRBD1; CDR3 DNA: TGTGCCAGCAGTCTGAGATATACAGGGGCCGGGAACACTGAAGCTTTCTTT; CDR3 protein: CASSLRYTGAGNTEAFF
V gene: TRBV19; J gene: TRBJ2-2; clone size: -; CDR3 length: 13; D gene: -; CDR3 DNA: TGTGCCAGTAGCGCTCTGGGGGCCGGGGAGCTGTTTTTT; CDR3 protein: CASSALGAGELFF
V gene: TRBV6-1; J gene: TRBJ2-7; clone size: many; CDR3 length: 12; D gene: -; CDR3 DNA: TGTGCCAGCGGGGGGGCGCACTACGAGCAGTACTTC; CDR3 protein: CASGGAHYEQYF
V gene: TRBV9; J gene: TRBJ2-3; clone size: -; CDR3 length: 15; D gene: TRBD2; CDR3 DNA: TGTGCCAGCAGCGCGGGGGGACTCAGCACAGATACGCAGTATTTT; CDR3 protein: CASSAGGLSTDTQYF
V gene: TRBV7-3; J gene: TRBJ1-3; clone size: -; CDR3 length: 16; D gene: -; CDR3 DNA: TGTGCCAGCATCTACCAGGGGACTAGCTCTGGAAACACCATATATTTT; CDR3 protein: CASIYQGTSSGNTIYF
V gene: TRBV20-1; J gene: TRBJ2-6; clone size: many; CDR3 length: 14; D gene: -; CDR3 DNA: TGCAGTGCCCCCGGGGCCTCTGGGGCCAACGTCCTGACTTTC; CDR3 protein: CSAPGASGANVLTF
V gene: TRBV2; J gene: TRBJ1-2; clone size: many; CDR3 length: 12; D gene: -; CDR3 DNA: TGTGCCAGCAGTGGAGAGGATGTTGGCTACACCTTC; CDR3 protein: CASSGEDVGYTF
V gene: TRBV10-3; J gene: TRBJ1-5; clone size: -; CDR3 length: 13; D gene: -; CDR3 DNA: TGTGCCATCCGAGGGAGCGGAGATCAGCCCCAGCATTTT; CDR3 protein: CAIRGSGDQPQHF
V gene: TRBV11-2; J gene: TRBJ2-3; clone size: many; CDR3 length: 13; D gene: -; CDR3 DNA: TGTGCCAGCAGCTTAGATCTCGGTGATACGCAGTATTTT; CDR3 protein: CASSLDLGDTQYF
V gene: TRBV7-2; J gene: TRBJ2-1; clone size: few; CDR3 length: 15; D gene: TRBD1; CDR3 DNA: TGTGCCAGCAGCTTAGGGGACAGGGCTTTCAATGAGCAGTTCTTC; CDR3 protein: CASSLGDRAFNEQFF
V gene: TRBV10-1; J gene: TRBJ2-7; clone size: few; CDR3 length: 15; D gene: -; CDR3 DNA: TGCGCCAGCAGTGAGATGGCGTTTAGGTCCTACGAGCAGTACTTC; CDR3 protein: CASSEMAFRSYEQYF
V gene: TRBV19; J gene: TRBJ2-7; clone size: -; CDR3 length: 14; D gene: -; CDR3 DNA: TGTGCCACCGGTAGCCAGGGGAGCTCCTACGAGCAGTACTTC; CDR3 protein: CATGSQGSSYEQYF
V gene: TRBV12-3/TRBV12-4; J gene: TRBJ2-5; clone size: many; CDR3 length: 13; D gene: -; CDR3 DNA: TGTGCCAGCAGACTACACGAACAAGAGACCCAGTACTTC; CDR3 protein: CASRLHEQETQYF
V gene: TRBV5-4; J gene: TRBJ2-3; clone size: many; CDR3 length: 15; D gene: TRBD2; CDR3 DNA: TGTGCCAGCAGCTTGACTAGCGGGACCACAGATACGCAGTATTTT; CDR3 protein: CASSLTSGTTDTQYF
V gene: TRBV27; J gene: TRBJ2-3; clone size: many; CDR3 length: 15; D gene: TRBD1; CDR3 DNA: TGTGCCAGCGGTGACAGGGCAAGGGGTACAGATACGCAGTATTTT; CDR3 protein: CASGDRARGTDTQYF
V gene: TRBV5-1; J gene: TRBJ2-7; clone size: many; CDR3 length: 14; D gene: -; CDR3 DNA: TGCGCCAGCAGCTTGGAGGGCAGCACCTACGAGCAGTACTTC; CDR3 protein: CASSLEGSTYEQYF
V gene: TRBV5-1; J gene: TRBJ2-1; clone size: many; CDR3 length: 21; D gene: -; CDR3 DNA: TGCGCCAGCAGCGCCCCGGGCCACAGGGGAAGCGGGGGCAGCTCCTACAATGAGCAGTTCTTC; CDR3 protein: CASSAPGHRGSGGSSYNEQFF
V gene: TRBV29-1; J gene: TRBJ2-3; clone size: -; CDR3 length: 13; D gene: -; CDR3 DNA: TGCAGCGTTGATTACTCAAGCACAGATACGCAGTATTTT; CDR3 protein: CSVDYSSTDTQYF
V gene: TRBV4-1; J gene: TRBJ2-1; clone size: -; CDR3 length: 16; D gene: TRBD2; CDR3 DNA: TGCGCCAGCAGCCAAGAAAGGCTAGCGGGGATGAATGAGCAGTTCTTC; CDR3 protein: CASSQERLAGMNEQFF
V gene: TRBV28; J gene: TRBJ2-5; clone size: -; CDR3 length: 17; D gene: -; CDR3 DNA: TGTGCCAGCAGTGACAAGAGGGCTGGTATCTACCAAGAGACCCAGTACTTC; CDR3 protein: CASSDKRAGIYQETQYF
V gene: TRBV12-5; J gene: TRBJ2-1; clone size: many; CDR3 length: 14; D gene: -; CDR3 DNA: TGTGCTAGTGGTTTGGTAGAGGTAAACAATGAGCAGTTCTTC; CDR3 protein: CASGLVEVNNEQFF
V gene: TRBV20-1; J gene: TRBJ2-7; clone size: few; CDR3 length: 13; D gene: -; CDR3 DNA: TGCAGTGCTAGAAATGGGTACTCCTACGAGCAGTACTTC; CDR3 protein: CSARNGYSYEQYF
V gene: TRBV20-1; J gene: TRBJ1-5; clone size: -; CDR3 length: 15; D gene: -; CDR3 DNA: TGCAGTGCCCAGCGCCTCTTGGGCCGCAATCAGCCCCAGCATTTT; CDR3 protein: CSAQRLLGRNQPQHF
V gene: TRBV6-5; J gene: TRBJ1-5; clone size: few; CDR3 length: 13; D gene: -; CDR3 DNA: TGTGCCAGCAGTTACACGGCTAATCAGCCCCAGCATTTT; CDR3 protein: CASSYTANQPQHF
V gene: TRBV7-9; J gene: TRBJ1-5; clone size: -; CDR3 length: 15; D gene: TRBD1; CDR3 DNA: TGTGCCAGCAGTATCCGGGACAGGGGCAATCAGCCCCAGCATTTT; CDR3 protein: CASSIRDRGNQPQHF
V gene: TRBV18; J gene: TRBJ1-4; clone size: many; CDR3 length: 15; D gene: -; CDR3 DNA: TGTGCCAGCTCACCCCCGAGCCGGGAACGGGAAAAACTGTTTTTT; CDR3 protein: CASSPPSREREKLFF
V gene: TRBV4-1; J gene: TRBJ2-7; clone size: -; CDR3 length: 14; D gene: TRBD1; CDR3 DNA: TGCGCCAGCAGCCAAGATGACAGGGGTGGCGAGCAGTACTTC; CDR3 protein: CASSQDDRGGEQYF
V gene: TRBV28; J gene: TRBJ2-3; clone size: -; CDR3 length: 12; D gene: -; CDR3 DNA: TGTGCCAGCAGTTCAGTTGGGGGCACGCAGTATTTT; CDR3 protein: CASSSVGGTQYF
V gene: TRBV7-6; J gene: TRBJ2-3; clone size: many; CDR3 length: 14; D gene: -; CDR3 DNA: TGTGCCAGCAGCCCTCAGTCGGTTGCAGATACGCAGTATTTT; CDR3 protein: CASSPQSVADTQYF
V gene: TRBV9; J gene: TRBJ2-1; clone size: few; CDR3 length: 18; D gene: TRBD2; CDR3 DNA: TGTGCCAGCAGCGTAGCTAGGGGGCTAGCGGGAGGTCTGAATGAGCAGTTCTTC; CDR3 protein: CASSVARGLAGGLNEQFF
V gene: TRBV6-2/TRBV6-3; J gene: TRBJ2-7; clone size: many; CDR3 length: 14; D gene: -; CDR3 DNA: TGTGCCAGCACCTTACAGCCGGGGATCTACGAGCAGTACTTC; CDR3 protein: CASTLQPGIYEQYF
V gene: TRBV19; J gene: TRBJ2-5; clone size: -; CDR3 length: 14; D gene: -; CDR3 DNA: TGTGCCAGTAGTACCCCCGGGACAAGGAGGACCCAGTACTTC; CDR3 protein: CASSTPGTRRTQYF